The rows below give T cell receptor beta chains drawn from one sample of a study of cytomegalovirus exposure and HLA in healthy donors. Repertoires were generated with immunoSEQ multiplex PCR, while TCRdb's copy carries only in-frame clones and drops some. The data hold roughly 330,000 clones, with 75% to 90% observed a single time. Sequencing used PBMCs. The receptors here all came from a woman in her twenties or thirties in good health and CMV-seropositive. Each CDR3 is given with its conserved first and last residue. A D gene is named only where the DNA matches it firmly. Part of the rows lack a size; the others show once, few, many or a class for expanded clones.

D gene: .
clone size: once
V gene: TRBV4-3
J gene: TRBJ1-1
CDR3 protein: CASSQDRTLLEAFF
CDR3 DNA: TGCGCCAGCAGCCAAGATCGGACACTACTTGAAGCTTTCTTT

D gene: .
clone size: once
V gene: TRBV15
J gene: TRBJ2-7
CDR3 protein: CATSRDFSAGNPYEQYF
CDR3 DNA: TGTGCCACCAGCAGAGATTTTTCCGCGGGCAATCCCTACGAGCAGTACTTC

D gene: .
clone size: .
V gene: TRBV11-3
J gene: TRBJ2-5
CDR3 protein: CASSPPGSTETQYF
CDR3 DNA: TGTGCCAGCAGCCCTCCGGGGAGCACCGAGACCCAGTACTTC

D gene: .
clone size: .
V gene: TRBV11-2
J gene: TRBJ2-7
CDR3 protein: CASSFRGATYEQYF
CDR3 DNA: TGTGCCAGCAGCTTCCGGGGGGCCACCTACGAGCAGTACTTC

D gene: TRBD2
clone size: .
V gene: TRBV7-3
J gene: TRBJ2-5
CDR3 protein: CASSLSASGGQETQYF
CDR3 DNA: TGTGCCAGCAGCTTATCGGCTAGCGGGGGCCAAGAGACCCAGTACTTC

D gene: .
clone size: .
V gene: TRBV4-3
J gene: TRBJ2-2
CDR3 protein: CASSPGVGNTGELFF
CDR3 DNA: TGCGCCAGCAGCCCGGGGGTGGGTAACACCGGGGAGCTGTTTTTT

D gene: .
clone size: .
V gene: TRBV7-8
J gene: TRBJ1-2
CDR3 protein: CASSLGVEVWGFSTGYTF
CDR3 DNA: TGTGCCAGCAGCTTAGGGGTGGAAGTTTGGGGTTTTTCGACTGGCTACACCTTC

D gene: .
clone size: .
V gene: TRBV10-3
J gene: TRBJ2-5
CDR3 protein: CATFMPEGDQETQYF
CDR3 DNA: TGTGCCACCTTTATGCCGGAGGGGGACCAAGAGACCCAGTACTTC

D gene: .
clone size: .
V gene: TRBV9
J gene: TRBJ2-3
CDR3 protein: CASSVVGGRSDTQYF
CDR3 DNA: TGTGCCAGCAGCGTAGTCGGCGGGCGCAGTGATACGCAGTATTTT

D gene: .
clone size: .
V gene: TRBV4-3
J gene: TRBJ1-4
CDR3 protein: CASSQNTGWGATNEKLFF
CDR3 DNA: TGCGCCAGCAGCCAAAATACAGGGTGGGGAGCAACTAATGAAAAACTGTTTTTT

D gene: .
clone size: .
V gene: TRBV15
J gene: TRBJ2-5
CDR3 protein: CATSRDRGEETQYF
CDR3 DNA: TGTGCCACCAGCAGAGACCGGGGCGAAGAGACCCAGTACTTC

D gene: .
clone size: .
V gene: TRBV5-4
J gene: TRBJ2-7
CDR3 protein: CASSLAGLSYEQYF
CDR3 DNA: TGTGCCAGCAGCTTGGCCGGGCTATCCTACGAGCAGTACTTC

D gene: .
clone size: .
V gene: TRBV5-5
J gene: TRBJ1-1
CDR3 protein: CASSLVDTEAFF
CDR3 DNA: TGTGCCAGCAGCTTAGTCGACACTGAAGCTTTCTTT

D gene: .
clone size: once
V gene: TRBV7-9
J gene: TRBJ2-7
CDR3 protein: CASSSSLSYEQYF
CDR3 DNA: TGTGCCAGCAGCTCTAGTCTCTCCTACGAGCAGTACTTC

D gene: TRBD2
clone size: .
V gene: TRBV5-4
J gene: TRBJ2-4
CDR3 protein: CASSSGLAGSIAKNIQYF
CDR3 DNA: TGTGCCAGCAGCTCCGGGCTAGCGGGGTCGATAGCCAAAAACATTCAGTACTTC

D gene: .
clone size: .
V gene: TRBV7-8
J gene: TRBJ1-2
CDR3 protein: CASSLVQGHGYTF
CDR3 DNA: TGTGCCAGCAGCTTAGTCCAGGGGCATGGCTACACCTTC

D gene: TRBD1
clone size: .
V gene: TRBV7-2
J gene: TRBJ1-2
CDR3 protein: CASRPTGGLYGYTF
CDR3 DNA: TGTGCCAGCAGACCTACAGGGGGCTTATATGGCTACACCTTC

D gene: .
clone size: .
V gene: TRBV29-1
J gene: TRBJ1-1
CDR3 protein: CSVEGVQANTEAFF
CDR3 DNA: TGCAGCGTTGAAGGGGTACAGGCGAACACTGAAGCTTTCTTT

D gene: .
clone size: .
V gene: TRBV5-1
J gene: TRBJ2-7
CDR3 protein: CASSLGGVSYEQYF
CDR3 DNA: TGCGCCAGCAGCTTGGGCGGAGTCTCCTACGAGCAGTACTTC

D gene: .
clone size: .
V gene: TRBV19
J gene: TRBJ2-7
CDR3 protein: CASSSASGGEQYF
CDR3 DNA: TGTGCCAGTAGCTCGGCCAGTGGGGGGGAGCAGTACTTC

D gene: .
clone size: .
V gene: TRBV30
J gene: TRBJ2-1
CDR3 protein: CAWSKGVGIYNEQFF
CDR3 DNA: TGTGCCTGGAGTAAGGGCGTCGGTATTTACAATGAGCAGTTCTTC

D gene: TRBD2
clone size: .
V gene: TRBV7-9
J gene: TRBJ2-1
CDR3 protein: CASSLGQLAGGDEQFF
CDR3 DNA: TGTGCCAGCAGCTTAGGTCAACTAGCGGGGGGTGATGAGCAGTTCTTC

D gene: .
clone size: .
V gene: TRBV5-1
J gene: TRBJ2-5
CDR3 protein: CASSLVSISETQYF
CDR3 DNA: TGCGCCAGCAGCTTGGTTTCCATATCGGAGACCCAGTACTTC

D gene: .
clone size: .
V gene: TRBV27
J gene: TRBJ1-1
CDR3 protein: CASSLLTANTEAFF
CDR3 DNA: TGTGCCAGCAGTTTATTAACAGCTAACACTGAAGCTTTCTTT

D gene: TRBD1
clone size: .
V gene: TRBV5-1
J gene: TRBJ1-5
CDR3 protein: CASSLGDRWDQPQHF
CDR3 DNA: TGCGCCAGCAGCTTGGGGGACAGGTGGGATCAGCCCCAGCATTTT

D gene: TRBD1
clone size: .
V gene: TRBV6-5
J gene: TRBJ1-2
CDR3 protein: CASSYVRTGGGYGYTF
CDR3 DNA: TGTGCCAGCAGTTACGTCAGGACAGGGGGCGGCTATGGCTACACCTTC

D gene: .
clone size: .
V gene: TRBV27
J gene: TRBJ2-5
CDR3 protein: CASSFLGPETQYF
CDR3 DNA: TGTGCCAGCAGTTTCTTAGGGCCAGAGACCCAGTACTTC

D gene: .
clone size: .
V gene: TRBV14
J gene: TRBJ1-2
CDR3 protein: CASSPGPGGYTF
CDR3 DNA: TGTGCCAGCAGCCCAGGGCCAGGTGGCTACACCTTC

D gene: .
clone size: .
V gene: TRBV14
J gene: TRBJ1-4
CDR3 protein: CASSLGLAEKLFF
CDR3 DNA: TGTGCCAGCAGCCTTGGTCTAGCTGAAAAACTGTTTTTT

D gene: TRBD2
clone size: .
V gene: TRBV4-3
J gene: TRBJ2-1
CDR3 protein: CASSQRVAGYNEQFF
CDR3 DNA: TGCGCCAGCAGCCAACGGGTAGCGGGTTACAATGAGCAGTTCTTC

D gene: TRBD1
clone size: .
V gene: TRBV19
J gene: TRBJ1-2
CDR3 protein: CASRRNPTGLGYGYTF
CDR3 DNA: TGTGCCAGTAGGAGAAACCCGACAGGGTTGGGCTATGGCTACACCTTC

D gene: .
clone size: .
V gene: TRBV4-2
J gene: TRBJ2-2
CDR3 protein: CASSQEASTRELFF
CDR3 DNA: TGTGCCAGCAGCCAAGAAGCTAGCACTCGGGAGCTGTTTTTT

D gene: .
clone size: .
V gene: TRBV19
J gene: TRBJ2-7
CDR3 protein: CASSIGTVDYEQYF
CDR3 DNA: TGTGCCAGTAGTATTGGGACGGTGGACTACGAGCAGTACTTC

D gene: TRBD2
clone size: once
V gene: TRBV19
J gene: TRBJ2-1
CDR3 protein: CASTVAGGWDEQFF
CDR3 DNA: TGTGCCAGTACTGTAGCGGGAGGGTGGGATGAGCAGTTCTTC

D gene: .
clone size: .
V gene: TRBV15
J gene: TRBJ2-7
CDR3 protein: CATSRDGYEQYF
CDR3 DNA: TGTGCCACCAGCAGAGACGGATACGAGCAGTACTTC

D gene: TRBD2
clone size: .
V gene: TRBV25-1
J gene: TRBJ2-1
CDR3 protein: CASSEYGGVYNEQFF
CDR3 DNA: TGTGCCAGCAGTGAATACGGGGGGGTGTACAATGAGCAGTTCTTC

D gene: .
clone size: .
V gene: TRBV18
J gene: TRBJ1-6
CDR3 protein: CASSQDSGNSPLHF
CDR3 DNA: TGTGCCAGCTCACAAGACAGTGGTAATTCACCCCTCCACTTT

D gene: TRBD2
clone size: .
V gene: TRBV19
J gene: TRBJ2-3
CDR3 protein: CASSIGGRSQYF
CDR3 DNA: TGTGCCAGTAGTATTGGCGGGAGGTCGCAGTATTTT

D gene: .
clone size: .
V gene: TRBV11-2
J gene: TRBJ1-4
CDR3 protein: CASSEYLGGATNEKLFF
CDR3 DNA: TGTGCCAGCAGCGAGTATTTGGGAGGGGCAACTAATGAAAAACTGTTTTTT

D gene: TRBD2
clone size: .
V gene: TRBV19
J gene: TRBJ2-1
CDR3 protein: CASTITGGPGNEQFF
CDR3 DNA: TGTGCCAGTACCATTACGGGGGGGCCGGGTAATGAGCAGTTCTTC

D gene: .
clone size: .
V gene: TRBV7-6
J gene: TRBJ1-1
CDR3 protein: CASSKQINTEAFF
CDR3 DNA: TGTGCCAGCAGTAAACAGATTAACACTGAAGCTTTCTTT

D gene: TRBD2
clone size: few
V gene: TRBV5-4
J gene: TRBJ2-7
CDR3 protein: CASSLVGLAGREQYF
CDR3 DNA: TGTGCCAGCAGCTTGGTGGGACTAGCGGGACGGGAGCAGTACTTC

D gene: .
clone size: once
V gene: TRBV29-1
J gene: TRBJ2-7
CDR3 protein: CSVAGAGGGVSYEQYF
CDR3 DNA: TGCAGCGTTGCAGGGGCTGGAGGGGGGGTCTCCTACGAGCAGTACTTC

D gene: TRBD1
clone size: .
V gene: TRBV27
J gene: TRBJ2-7
CDR3 protein: CASSVGTGDSYEQYF
CDR3 DNA: TGTGCCAGCAGTGTAGGGACAGGGGACTCCTACGAGCAGTACTTC

D gene: .
clone size: .
V gene: TRBV27
J gene: TRBJ1-1
CDR3 protein: CASTPGEFVGLNTEAFF
CDR3 DNA: TGTGCCAGCACCCCGGGGGAGTTCGTGGGTCTGAACACTGAAGCTTTCTTT

D gene: TRBD1
clone size: .
V gene: TRBV2
J gene: TRBJ2-2
CDR3 protein: CASKVRTGNTGELFF
CDR3 DNA: TGTGCCAGCAAGGTTCGGACAGGGAACACCGGGGAGCTGTTTTTT

D gene: .
clone size: .
V gene: TRBV5-4
J gene: TRBJ1-2
CDR3 protein: CASSSRTRDNYGYTF
CDR3 DNA: TGTGCCAGCAGCTCCCGTACCAGGGACAACTATGGCTACACCTTC